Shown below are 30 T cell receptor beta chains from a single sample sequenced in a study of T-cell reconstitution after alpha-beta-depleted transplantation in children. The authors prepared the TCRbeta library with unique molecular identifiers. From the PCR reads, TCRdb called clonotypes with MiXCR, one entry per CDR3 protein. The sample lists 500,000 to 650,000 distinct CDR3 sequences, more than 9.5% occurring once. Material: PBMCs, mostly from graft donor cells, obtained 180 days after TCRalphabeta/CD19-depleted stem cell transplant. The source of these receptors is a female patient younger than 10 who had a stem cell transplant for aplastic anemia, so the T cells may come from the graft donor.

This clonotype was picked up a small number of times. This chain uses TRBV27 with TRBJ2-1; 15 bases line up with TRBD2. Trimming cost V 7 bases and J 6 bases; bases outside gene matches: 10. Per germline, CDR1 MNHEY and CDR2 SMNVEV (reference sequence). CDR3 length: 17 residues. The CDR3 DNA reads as TGTGCCAGCACTATAGGGACTAGCGGGAGGAGCGGCAATGAGCAGTTCTTC. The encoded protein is CASTIGTSGRSGNEQFF.

In DNA form, the CDR3 reads TGTGCCTGGAGGGCCAGTCCTGGAACCACAGATACGCAGTATTTT. It translates to CAWRASPGTTDTQYF. The chain couples TRBV30 to TRBJ2-3; no definite D call. The CDR3 is 15 residues long. V lost 3 bases and J lost 2, with 15 bases in between. CDR1 and CDR2 (germline): GTSNPN, SVGIG (reference sequence).

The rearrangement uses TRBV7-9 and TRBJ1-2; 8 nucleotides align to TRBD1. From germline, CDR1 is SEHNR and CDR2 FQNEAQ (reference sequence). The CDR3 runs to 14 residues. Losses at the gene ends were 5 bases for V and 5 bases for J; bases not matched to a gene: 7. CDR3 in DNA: TGTGCCAGCAGCAAAGGACAGGGAAAGTATGGCTACACCTTC. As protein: CASSKGQGKYGYTF.

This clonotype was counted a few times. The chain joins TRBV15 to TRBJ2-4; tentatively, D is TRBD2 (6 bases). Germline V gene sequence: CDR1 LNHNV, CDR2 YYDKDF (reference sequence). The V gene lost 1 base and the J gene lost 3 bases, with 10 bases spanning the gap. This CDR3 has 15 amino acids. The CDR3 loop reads CATSRVSGNKNIQYF. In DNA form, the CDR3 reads TGTGCCACCAGCAGAGTTAGCGGAAACAAAAACATTCAGTACTTC.

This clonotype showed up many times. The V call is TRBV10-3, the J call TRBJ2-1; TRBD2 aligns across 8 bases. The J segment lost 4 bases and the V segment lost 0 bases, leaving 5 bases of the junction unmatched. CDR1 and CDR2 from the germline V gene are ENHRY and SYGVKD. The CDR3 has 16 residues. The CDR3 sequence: CAISESILADYNEQFF. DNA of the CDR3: TGTGCCATCAGTGAGTCGATACTAGCGGATTACAATGAGCAGTTCTTC.

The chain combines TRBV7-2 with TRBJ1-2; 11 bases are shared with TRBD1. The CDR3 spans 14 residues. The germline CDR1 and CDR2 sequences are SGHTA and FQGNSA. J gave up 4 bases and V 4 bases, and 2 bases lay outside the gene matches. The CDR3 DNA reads TGTGCCAGCAGCTGGACAGGGGGCACCTATGGCTACACCTTC. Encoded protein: CASSWTGGTYGYTF.

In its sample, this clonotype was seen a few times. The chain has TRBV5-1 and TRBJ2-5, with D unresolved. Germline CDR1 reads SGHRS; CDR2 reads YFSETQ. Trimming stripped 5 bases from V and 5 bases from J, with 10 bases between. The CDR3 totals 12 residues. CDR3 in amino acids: CASSFAYETQYF. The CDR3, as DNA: TGCGCCAGCAGTTTTGCGTACGAGACCCAGTACTTC.

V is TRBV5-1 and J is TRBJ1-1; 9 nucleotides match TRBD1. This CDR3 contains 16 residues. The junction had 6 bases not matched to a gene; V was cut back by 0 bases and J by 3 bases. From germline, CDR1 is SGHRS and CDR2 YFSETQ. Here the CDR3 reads CASSLVTGGADTEAFF. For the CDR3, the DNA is TGCGCCAGCAGCTTGGTAACAGGGGGCGCGGACACTGAAGCTTTCTTT. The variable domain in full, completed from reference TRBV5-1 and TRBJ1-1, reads KAGVTQTPRYLIKTRGQQVTLSCSPISGHRSVSWYQQTPGQGLQFLFEYFSETQRNKGNFPGRFSGRQFSNSRSEMNVSTLELGDSALYLCASSLVTGGADTEAFFGQGTRLTVV.

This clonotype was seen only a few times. As DNA, the CDR3 is TGTGCCAGTACCCCATGGGGGGAACTAGCCAAAAACATTCAGTACTTC. Residues: CASTPWGELAKNIQYF. The chain joins TRBV19 to TRBJ2-4; possibly TRBD2 for D (6 bases). V was trimmed by 7 bases and J by 0 bases, leaving 16 bases between them. The CDR3 contains 16 residues. Germline V gene data show CDR1 as LNHDA and CDR2 as SQIVND (reference sequence).

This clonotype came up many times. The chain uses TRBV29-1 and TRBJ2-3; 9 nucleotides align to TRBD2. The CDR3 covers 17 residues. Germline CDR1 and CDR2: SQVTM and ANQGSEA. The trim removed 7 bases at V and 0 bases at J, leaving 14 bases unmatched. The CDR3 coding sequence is TGCAGCGCCGAGCCGGGGAGACTAGCGGCAAGCACAGATACGCAGTATTTT. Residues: CSAEPGRLAASTDTQYF.

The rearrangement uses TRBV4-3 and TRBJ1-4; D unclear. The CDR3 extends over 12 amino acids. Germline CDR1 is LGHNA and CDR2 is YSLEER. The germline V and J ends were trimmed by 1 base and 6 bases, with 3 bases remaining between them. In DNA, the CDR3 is TGCGCCAGCAGCCAAGGGCATGAAAAACTGTTTTTT. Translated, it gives CASSQGHEKLFF.

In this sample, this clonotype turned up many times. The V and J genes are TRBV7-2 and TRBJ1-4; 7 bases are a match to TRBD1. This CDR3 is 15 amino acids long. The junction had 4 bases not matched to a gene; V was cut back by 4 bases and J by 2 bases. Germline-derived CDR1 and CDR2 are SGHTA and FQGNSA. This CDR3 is CASSSNRGTNEKLFF. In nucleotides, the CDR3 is TGTGCCAGCAGCTCCAACAGGGGTACTAATGAAAAACTGTTTTTT.

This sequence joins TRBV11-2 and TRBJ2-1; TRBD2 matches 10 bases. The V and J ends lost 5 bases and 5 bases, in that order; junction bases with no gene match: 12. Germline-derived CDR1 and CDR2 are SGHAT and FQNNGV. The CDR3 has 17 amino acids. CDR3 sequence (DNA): TGTGCCAGCAGCACCCGCCCTAGCGGGGGAGCTCACAATGAGCAGTTCTTC. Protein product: CASSTRPSGGAHNEQFF.

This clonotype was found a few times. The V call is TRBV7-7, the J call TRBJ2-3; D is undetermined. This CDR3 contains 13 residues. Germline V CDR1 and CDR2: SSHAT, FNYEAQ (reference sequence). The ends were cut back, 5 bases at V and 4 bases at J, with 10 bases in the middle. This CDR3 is CASSPYLADTQYF. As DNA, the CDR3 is TGTGCCAGCAGCCCCTACCTCGCAGATACGCAGTATTTT.

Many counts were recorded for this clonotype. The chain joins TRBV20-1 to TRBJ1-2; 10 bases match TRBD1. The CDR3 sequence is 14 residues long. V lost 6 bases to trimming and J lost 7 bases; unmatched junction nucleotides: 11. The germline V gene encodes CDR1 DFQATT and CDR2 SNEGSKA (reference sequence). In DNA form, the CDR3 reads TGCAGTGCCGGCAGACAGGGGGCCCAGGGTGGCTACACCTTC. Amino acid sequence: CSAGRQGAQGGYTF.

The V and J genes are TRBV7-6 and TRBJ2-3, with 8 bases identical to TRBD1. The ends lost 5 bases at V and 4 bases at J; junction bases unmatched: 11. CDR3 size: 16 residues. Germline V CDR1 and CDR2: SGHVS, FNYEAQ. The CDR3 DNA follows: TGTGCCAGCAGCCCTGAAGGGACAGGATGGGCAGATACGCAGTATTTT. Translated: CASSPEGTGWADTQYF.

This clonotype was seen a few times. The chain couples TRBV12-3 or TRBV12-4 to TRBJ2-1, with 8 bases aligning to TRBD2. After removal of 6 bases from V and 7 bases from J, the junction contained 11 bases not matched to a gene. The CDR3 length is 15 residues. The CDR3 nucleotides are TGTGCCAGCAGCCCTTTTGCAGCGGGAGATAATGAGCAGTTCTTC. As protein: CASSPFAAGDNEQFF.

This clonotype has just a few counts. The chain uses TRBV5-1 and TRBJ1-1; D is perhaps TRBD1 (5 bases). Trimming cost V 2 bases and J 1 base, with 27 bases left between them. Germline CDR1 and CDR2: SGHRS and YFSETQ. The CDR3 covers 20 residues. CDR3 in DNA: TGCGCCAGCAGCTTTCAGGCCCGGGACGCGAAGGGTATGGGGAACACTGAAGCTTTCTTT. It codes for CASSFQARDAKGMGNTEAFF.

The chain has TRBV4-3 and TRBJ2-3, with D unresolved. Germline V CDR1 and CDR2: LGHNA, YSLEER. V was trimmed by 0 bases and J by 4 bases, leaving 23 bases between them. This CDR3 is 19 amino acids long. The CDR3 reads CASSQDWVRAVQSPDTQYF. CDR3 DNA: TGCGCCAGCAGCCAAGACTGGGTCCGCGCCGTCCAAAGCCCAGATACGCAGTATTTT.

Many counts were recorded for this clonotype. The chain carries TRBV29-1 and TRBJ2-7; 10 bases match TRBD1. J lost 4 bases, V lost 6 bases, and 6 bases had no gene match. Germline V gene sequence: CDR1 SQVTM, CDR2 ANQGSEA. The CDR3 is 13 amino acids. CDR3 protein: CSVGTGADYEQYF. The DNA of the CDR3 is TGCAGCGTCGGGACAGGGGCGGATTACGAGCAGTACTTC.

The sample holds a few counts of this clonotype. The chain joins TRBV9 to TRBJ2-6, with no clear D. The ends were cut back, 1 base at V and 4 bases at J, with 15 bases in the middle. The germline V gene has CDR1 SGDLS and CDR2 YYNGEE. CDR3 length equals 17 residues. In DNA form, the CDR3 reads TGTGCCAGCAGCGTAATACCGGTCGCGGTGGGGGCCAACGTCCTGACTTTC. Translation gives CASSVIPVAVGANVLTF.

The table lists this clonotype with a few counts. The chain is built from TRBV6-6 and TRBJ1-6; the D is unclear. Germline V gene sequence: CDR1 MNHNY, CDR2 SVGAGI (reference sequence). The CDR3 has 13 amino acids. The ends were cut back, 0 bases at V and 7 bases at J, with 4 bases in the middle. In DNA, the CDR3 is TGTGCCAGCAGTTACTCGGGGAATTCACCCCTCCACTTT. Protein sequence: CASSYSGNSPLHF.

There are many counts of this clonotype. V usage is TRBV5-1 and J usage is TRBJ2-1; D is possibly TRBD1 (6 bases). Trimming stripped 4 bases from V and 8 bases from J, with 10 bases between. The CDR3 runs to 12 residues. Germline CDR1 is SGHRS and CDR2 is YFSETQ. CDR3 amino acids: CASSPPGDEQFF. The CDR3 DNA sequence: TGCGCCAGCAGCCCCCCAGGGGATGAGCAGTTCTTC.

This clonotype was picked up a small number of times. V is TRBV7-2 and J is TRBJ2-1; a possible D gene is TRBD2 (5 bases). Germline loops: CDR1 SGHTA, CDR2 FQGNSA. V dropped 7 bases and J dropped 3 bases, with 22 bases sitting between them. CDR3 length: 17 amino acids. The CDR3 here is CASTLKAGLRIYNEQFF. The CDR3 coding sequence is TGTGCCAGCACCCTAAAGGCGGGCCTTAGGATCTACAATGAGCAGTTCTTC.

The CDR3 sequence is CASSHRDEQYF. CDR3 nucleotide sequence: TGTGCCAGCAGCCACAGGGACGAGCAGTACTTC. The rearrangement joins TRBV28 to TRBJ2-7, with D tentatively TRBD1 (6 bases). Per the germline V gene, CDR1 is MDHEN and CDR2 is SYDVKM. CDR3 length: 11 amino acids. Trimming cost V 6 bases and J 5 bases, with 8 bases left between them.

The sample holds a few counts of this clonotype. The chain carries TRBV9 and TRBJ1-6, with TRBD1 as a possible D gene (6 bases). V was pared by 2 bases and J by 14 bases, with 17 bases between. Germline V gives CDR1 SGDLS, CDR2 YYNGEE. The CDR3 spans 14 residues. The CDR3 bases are TGTGCCAGCAGCGTTGGACAGACAATTGCGGCCCTCCACTTT. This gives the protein CASSVGQTIAALHF.

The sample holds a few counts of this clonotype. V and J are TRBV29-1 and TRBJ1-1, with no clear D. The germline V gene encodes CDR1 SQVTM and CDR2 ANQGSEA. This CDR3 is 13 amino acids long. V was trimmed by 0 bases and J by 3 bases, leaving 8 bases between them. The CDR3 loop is CSVEEGQYTEAFF. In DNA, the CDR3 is TGCAGCGTTGAAGAAGGGCAGTACACTGAAGCTTTCTTT.

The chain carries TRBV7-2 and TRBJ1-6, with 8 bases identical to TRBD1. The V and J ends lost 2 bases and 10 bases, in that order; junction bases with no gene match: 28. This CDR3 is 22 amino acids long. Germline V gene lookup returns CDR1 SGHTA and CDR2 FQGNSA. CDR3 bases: TGTGCCAGCAGCTTATCCCTTCTCCCGGGACAGGAGGACCTCTATTTCGCCTCACCCCTCCACTTT. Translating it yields CASSLSLLPGQEDLYFASPLHF. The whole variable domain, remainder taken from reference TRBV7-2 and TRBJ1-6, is GAGVSQSPSNKVTEKGKDVELRCDPISGHTALYWYRQSLGQGLEFLIYFQGNSAPDKSGLPSDRFSAERTGGSVSTLTIQRTQQEDSAVYLCASSLSLLPGQEDLYFASPLHFGNGTRLTVT.

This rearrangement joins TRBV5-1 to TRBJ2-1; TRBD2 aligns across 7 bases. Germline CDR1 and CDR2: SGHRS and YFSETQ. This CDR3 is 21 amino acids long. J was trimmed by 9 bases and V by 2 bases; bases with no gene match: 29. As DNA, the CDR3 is TGCGCCAGCAGCTTAAGGGCGGCTAGCGGCCGATACTTTACCAGTGAAGCTGAGCAGTTCTTC. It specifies CASSLRAASGRYFTSEAEQFF.

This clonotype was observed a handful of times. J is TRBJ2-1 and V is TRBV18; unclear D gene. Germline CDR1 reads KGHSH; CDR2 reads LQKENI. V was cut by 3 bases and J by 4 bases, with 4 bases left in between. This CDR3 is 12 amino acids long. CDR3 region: CASSPWYNEQFF. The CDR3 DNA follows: TGTGCCAGCTCACCTTGGTACAATGAGCAGTTCTTC.